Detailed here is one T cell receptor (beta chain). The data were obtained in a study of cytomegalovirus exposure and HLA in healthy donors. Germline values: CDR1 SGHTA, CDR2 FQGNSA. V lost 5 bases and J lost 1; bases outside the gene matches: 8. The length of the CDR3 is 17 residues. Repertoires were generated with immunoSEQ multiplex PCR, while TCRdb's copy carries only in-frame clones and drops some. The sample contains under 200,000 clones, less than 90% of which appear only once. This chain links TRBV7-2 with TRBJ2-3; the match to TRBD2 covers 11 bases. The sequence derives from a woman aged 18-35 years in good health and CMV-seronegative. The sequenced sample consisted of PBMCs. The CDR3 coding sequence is TGTGCCAGCAGCCGACTAGCGGGACCGGGGGGCACAGATACGCAGTATTTT. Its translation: CASSRLAGPGGTDTQYF.